This is a list of T cell receptor beta chains from one sample in a study of identical twins. TCRdb re-analysed the 5' RACE reads in MiXCR, keeping a single row per CDR3 protein. The repertoire holds 520,000 or so distinct CDR3 sequences, with less than 25% as singletons. The same specimen was also included in a second study, on T cells expressing NK-cell markers.

The specimen was CD4+ T cells sorted from blood. The receptors derive from a woman aged 18-29 years in good health. The CDR3 runs from the conserved cysteine through the conserved F or W. Fields, in order: D gene, V gene, J gene, clone size, CDR3 protein, CDR3 DNA. A D gene is named only where the DNA matches it firmly. Clone size is not always given. Where it is, it says once, few, many or a class for expanded clones.

D gene: TRBD1
V gene: TRBV12-3/TRBV12-4
J gene: TRBJ2-4
clone size: few
CDR3 protein: CASTRTGDVKNIQYF
CDR3 DNA: TGTGCCAGCACCCGGACAGGGGATGTCAAAAACATTCAGTACTTC

D gene: .
V gene: TRBV10-3
J gene: TRBJ2-7
clone size: .
CDR3 protein: CAISAPGAAGEQYF
CDR3 DNA: TGTGCCATCAGTGCTCCGGGTGCGGCAGGGGAGCAGTACTTC

D gene: .
V gene: TRBV5-1
J gene: TRBJ2-7
clone size: few
CDR3 protein: CASSLGLSDEQYF
CDR3 DNA: TGCGCCAGCAGCTTGGGACTGTCGGACGAGCAGTACTTC

D gene: TRBD2
V gene: TRBV7-9
J gene: TRBJ2-1
clone size: few
CDR3 protein: CASSLGSGGYNEQFF
CDR3 DNA: TGTGCCAGCAGCTTAGGTAGCGGGGGCTACAATGAGCAGTTCTTC

D gene: .
V gene: TRBV27
J gene: TRBJ1-1
clone size: few
CDR3 protein: CASSPAGGGTEAFF
CDR3 DNA: TGTGCCAGCAGTCCGGCCGGAGGGGGAACTGAAGCTTTCTTT

D gene: .
V gene: TRBV7-6
J gene: TRBJ2-7
clone size: .
CDR3 protein: CASSPGGPGFPYEQYF
CDR3 DNA: TGTGCCAGCAGCCCCGGGGGGCCCGGTTTTCCCTACGAGCAGTACTTC

D gene: .
V gene: TRBV29-1
J gene: TRBJ2-7
clone size: .
CDR3 protein: CSVGGRYEQYF
CDR3 DNA: TGCAGCGTTGGGGGTCGGTACGAGCAGTACTTC

D gene: TRBD1
V gene: TRBV14
J gene: TRBJ2-7
clone size: .
CDR3 protein: CASSQSRGPSYEQYF
CDR3 DNA: TGTGCCAGCAGCCAGTCCAGGGGGCCGTCCTACGAGCAGTACTTC

D gene: .
V gene: TRBV5-1
J gene: TRBJ2-5
clone size: .
CDR3 protein: CASSPSWGETQYF
CDR3 DNA: TGCGCCAGCAGCCCCAGTTGGGGAGAGACCCAGTACTTC

D gene: .
V gene: TRBV5-6
J gene: TRBJ2-5
clone size: .
CDR3 protein: CASTPPWGSGETQYF
CDR3 DNA: TGTGCCAGCACCCCGCCCTGGGGCTCCGGGGAGACCCAGTACTTC

D gene: .
V gene: TRBV5-1
J gene: TRBJ1-6
clone size: few
CDR3 protein: CASSLGQPNSPLHF
CDR3 DNA: TGCGCCAGCAGCTTGGGGCAGCCAAATTCACCCCTCCACTTT

D gene: .
V gene: TRBV2
J gene: TRBJ2-1
clone size: few
CDR3 protein: CASSASGRYNEQFF
CDR3 DNA: TGTGCCAGCAGTGCGAGCGGCCGCTACAATGAGCAGTTCTTC